This T cell receptor (beta chain) came from a study of T cell responses to AZD1222 COVID-19 vaccine. General study results and limits: CD4 TCRs associated with vaccination spanned spike, dominating at 160-218 and 743-854. Only a handful of AZD1222 recipients were seropositive at baseline. The donors showed a predominance of white British ancestry and of females, with possible underestimation of clonal diversity.

TCRdb keeps only in-frame clones here, not all; method: immunoSEQ multiplex PCR. This table holds about 140,000 clones, 80% to 90% found once. The table lists this clone with a count of one. Its antigen is not identified. Germline loops: CDR1 SGHDT, CDR2 YYEEEE. CDR3 length: 15 residues. V lost 4 bases and J lost 2; bases outside the gene matches: 9. Here the sequenced sample was peripheral blood, taken on day 0 of AZD1222 vaccination. The genes are TRBV5-6 and TRBJ2-7; 7 bases agree with TRBD1. This receptor was taken from an adult in good health. DNA for the CDR3: TGTGCCAGCAGCACCGGGGACAGTCCCACCTACGAGCAGTACTTC. Its translation: CASSTGDSPTYEQYF.